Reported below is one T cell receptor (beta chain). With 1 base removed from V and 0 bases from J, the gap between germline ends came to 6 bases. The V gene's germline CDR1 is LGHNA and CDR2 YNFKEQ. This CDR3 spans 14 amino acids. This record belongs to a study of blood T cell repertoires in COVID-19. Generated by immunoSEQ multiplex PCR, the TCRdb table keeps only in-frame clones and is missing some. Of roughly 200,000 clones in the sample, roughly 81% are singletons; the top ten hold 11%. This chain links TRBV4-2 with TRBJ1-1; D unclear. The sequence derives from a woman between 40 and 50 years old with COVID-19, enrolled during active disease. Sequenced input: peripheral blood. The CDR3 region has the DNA TGTGCCAGCAGCCAAGGTAGTTTGAACACTGAAGCTTTCTTT. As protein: CASSQGSLNTEAFF.